Here is one T cell receptor beta chain with its context. The source of the sample is a study of blood T cell repertoires in COVID-19. Germline V lookup: CDR1 LGHNA, CDR2 YNFKEQ. V was clipped by 3 bases and J by 3 bases; unmatched bases: 7. The CDR3 extends over 16 amino acids. As handled by the study authors: The authors estimated nucleated cell counts from reference gene primer amplification. The protocol was immunoSEQ multiplex PCR, while the TCRdb copy is restricted to in-frame clones and leaves out a portion. V and J calls plus clone size are reproduced from that table; the DNA served to infer D and trimming. The data show about 50,000 clones, 85% seen once.

The V gene is TRBV4-2, the J gene TRBJ1-4; 7 bases fit TRBD1. The clonotype was recovered from a man in his 60s with acute or convalescent COVID-19. The specimen was peripheral blood. CDR3: CASSQAPGGANEKLFF. CDR3 sequence (DNA): TGTGCCAGCAGCCAGGCTCCAGGGGGAGCTAATGAAAAACTGTTTTTT.